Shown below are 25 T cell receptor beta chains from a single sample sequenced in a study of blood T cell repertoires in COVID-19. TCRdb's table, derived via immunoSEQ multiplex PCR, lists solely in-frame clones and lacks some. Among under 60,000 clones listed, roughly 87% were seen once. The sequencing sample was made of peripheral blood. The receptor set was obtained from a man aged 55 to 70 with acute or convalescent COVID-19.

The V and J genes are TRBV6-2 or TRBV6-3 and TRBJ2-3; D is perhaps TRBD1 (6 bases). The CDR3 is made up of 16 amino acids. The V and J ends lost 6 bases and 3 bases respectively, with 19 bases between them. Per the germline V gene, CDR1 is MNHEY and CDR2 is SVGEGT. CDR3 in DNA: TGTGCCAGCAGCCACAGGGAATTGGGTGGAACAGATACGCAGTATTTT. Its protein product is CASSHRELGGTDTQYF.

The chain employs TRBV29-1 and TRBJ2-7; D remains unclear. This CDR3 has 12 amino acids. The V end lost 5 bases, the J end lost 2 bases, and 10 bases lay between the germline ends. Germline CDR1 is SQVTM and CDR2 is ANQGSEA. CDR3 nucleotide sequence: TGCAGCGTTCTGGGTGGAGCCTACGAGCAGTACTTC. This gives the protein CSVLGGAYEQYF.

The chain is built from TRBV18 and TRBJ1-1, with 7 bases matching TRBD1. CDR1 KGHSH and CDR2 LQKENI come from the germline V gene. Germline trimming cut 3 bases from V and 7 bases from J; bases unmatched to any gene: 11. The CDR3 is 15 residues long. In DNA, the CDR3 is TGTGCCAGCTCACCGAAAGAGACAGGGAAGGGTGAAGCTTTCTTT. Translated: CASSPKETGKGEAFF. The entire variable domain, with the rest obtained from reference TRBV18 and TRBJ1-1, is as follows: NAGVMQNPRHLVRRRGQEARLRCSPMKGHSHVYWYRQLPEEGLKFMVYLQKENIIDESGMPKERFSAEFPKEGPSILRIQQVVRGDSAAYFCASSPKETGKGEAFFGQGTRLTVV.

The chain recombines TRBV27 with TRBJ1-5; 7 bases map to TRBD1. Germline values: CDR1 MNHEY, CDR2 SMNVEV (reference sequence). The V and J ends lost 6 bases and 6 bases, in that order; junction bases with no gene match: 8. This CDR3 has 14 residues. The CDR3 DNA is TGTGCCAGCAGCGTGACAGGGTCGGGTCAGCCCCAGCATTTT. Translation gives CASSVTGSGQPQHF.

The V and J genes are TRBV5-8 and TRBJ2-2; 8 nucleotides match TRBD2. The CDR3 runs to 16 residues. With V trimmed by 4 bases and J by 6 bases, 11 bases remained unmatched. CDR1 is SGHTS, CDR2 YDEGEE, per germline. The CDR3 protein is CASSLPGLGVPGELFF. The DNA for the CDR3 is TGTGCCAGCAGCCTACCGGGACTAGGTGTTCCCGGGGAGCTGTTTTTT.

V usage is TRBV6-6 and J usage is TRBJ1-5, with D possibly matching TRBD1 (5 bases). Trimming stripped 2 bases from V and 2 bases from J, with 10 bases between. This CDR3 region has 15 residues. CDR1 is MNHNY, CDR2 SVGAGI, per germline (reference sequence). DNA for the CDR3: TGTGCCAGCAGTTACACCTCGGGGGGCAATCAGCCCCAGCATTTT. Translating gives CASSYTSGGNQPQHF.

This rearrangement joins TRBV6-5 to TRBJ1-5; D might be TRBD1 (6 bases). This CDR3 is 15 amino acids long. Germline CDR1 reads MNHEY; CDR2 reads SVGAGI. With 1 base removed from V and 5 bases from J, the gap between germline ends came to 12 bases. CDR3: CASSYFSGGHQPQHF. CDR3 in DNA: TGTGCCAGCAGTTACTTTTCGGGGGGGCATCAGCCCCAGCATTTT.

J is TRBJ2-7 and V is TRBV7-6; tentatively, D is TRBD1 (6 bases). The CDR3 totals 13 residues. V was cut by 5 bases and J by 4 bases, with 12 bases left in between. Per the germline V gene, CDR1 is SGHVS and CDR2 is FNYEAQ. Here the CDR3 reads CASSPQGMYEQYF. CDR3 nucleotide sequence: TGTGCCAGCAGCCCCCAGGGGATGTACGAGCAGTACTTC.

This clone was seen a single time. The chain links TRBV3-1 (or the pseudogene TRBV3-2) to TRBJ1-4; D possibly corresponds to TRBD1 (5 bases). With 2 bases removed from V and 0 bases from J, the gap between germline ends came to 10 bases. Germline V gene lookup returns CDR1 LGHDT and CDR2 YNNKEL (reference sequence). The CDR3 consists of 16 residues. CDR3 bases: TGTGCCAGCAGCCAAACAGGATTTGCAACTAATGAAAAACTGTTTTTT. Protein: CASSQTGFATNEKLFF.

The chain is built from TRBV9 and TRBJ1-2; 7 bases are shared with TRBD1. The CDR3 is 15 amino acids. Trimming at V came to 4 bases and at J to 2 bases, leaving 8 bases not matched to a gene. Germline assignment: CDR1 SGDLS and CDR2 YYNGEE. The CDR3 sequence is CASSPQGTANYGYTF. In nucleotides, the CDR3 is TGTGCCAGCAGCCCTCAGGGGACAGCAAACTATGGCTACACCTTC.

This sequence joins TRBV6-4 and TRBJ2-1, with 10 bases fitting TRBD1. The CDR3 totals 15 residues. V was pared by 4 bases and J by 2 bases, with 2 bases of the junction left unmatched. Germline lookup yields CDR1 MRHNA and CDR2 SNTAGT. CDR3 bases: TGTGCCAGCAGTGTGGACAGGGGGGCCTACAATGAGCAGTTCTTC. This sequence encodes CASSVDRGAYNEQFF.

CDR3 DNA sequence: TGTGCCAGCTCACCCCGGGACAGCTATGGCTACACCTTC. Translation: CASSPRDSYGYTF. The gene calls are TRBV18 and TRBJ1-2, with 7 bases matching TRBD1. The CDR3 loop spans 13 amino acids. The V gene's germline CDR1 is KGHSH and CDR2 LQKENI. V lost 3 bases and J lost 4; bases outside the gene matches: 2.

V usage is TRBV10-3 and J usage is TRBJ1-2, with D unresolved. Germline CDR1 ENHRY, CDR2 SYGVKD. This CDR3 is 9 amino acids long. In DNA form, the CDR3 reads TGTGGGCCTCCATATGGCTACACCTTC. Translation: CGPPYGYTF.

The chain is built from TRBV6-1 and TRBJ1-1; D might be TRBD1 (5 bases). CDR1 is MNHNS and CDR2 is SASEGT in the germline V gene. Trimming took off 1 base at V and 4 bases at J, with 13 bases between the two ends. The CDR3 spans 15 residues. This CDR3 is CASSEGWGLGTEAFF. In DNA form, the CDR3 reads TGTGCCAGCAGTGAAGGATGGGGACTGGGCACTGAAGCTTTCTTT.

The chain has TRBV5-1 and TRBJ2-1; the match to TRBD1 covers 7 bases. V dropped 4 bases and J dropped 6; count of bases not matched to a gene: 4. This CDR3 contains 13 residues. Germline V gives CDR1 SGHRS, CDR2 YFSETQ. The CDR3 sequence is CASSVGQINEQFF. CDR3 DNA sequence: TGCGCCAGCAGCGTGGGACAGATCAATGAGCAGTTCTTC.

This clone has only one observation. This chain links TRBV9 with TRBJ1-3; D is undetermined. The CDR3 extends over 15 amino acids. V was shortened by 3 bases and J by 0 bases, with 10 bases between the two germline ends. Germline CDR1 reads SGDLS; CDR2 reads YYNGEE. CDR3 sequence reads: CASSAGGYSGNTIYF. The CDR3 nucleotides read TGTGCCAGCAGCGCCGGCGGCTACTCTGGAAACACCATATATTTT.

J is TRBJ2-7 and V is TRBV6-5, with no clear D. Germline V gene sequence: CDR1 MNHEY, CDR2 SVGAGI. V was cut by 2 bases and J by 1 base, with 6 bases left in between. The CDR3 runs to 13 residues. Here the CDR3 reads CASSYTSSYEQYF. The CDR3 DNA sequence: TGTGCCAGCAGTTACACTTCATCCTACGAGCAGTACTTC.

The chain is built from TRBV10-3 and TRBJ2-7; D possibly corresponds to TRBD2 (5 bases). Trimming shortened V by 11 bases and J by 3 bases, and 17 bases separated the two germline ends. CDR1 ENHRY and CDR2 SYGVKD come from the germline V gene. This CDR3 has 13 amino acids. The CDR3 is CAGGPVTGYEQYF. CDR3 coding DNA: TGTGCCGGAGGCCCCGTGACGGGCTACGAGCAGTACTTC.

This CDR3 is CASSQTSGASQETQYF. Written as DNA, the CDR3 is TGCGCCAGCAGCCAGACTAGCGGGGCTTCACAAGAGACCCAGTACTTC. This chain uses TRBV5-1 with TRBJ2-5, with TRBD2 identical over 11 bases. The CDR3 has 16 residues. The trim removed 4 bases at V and 2 bases at J, leaving 7 bases unmatched. Germline loops: CDR1 SGHRS, CDR2 YFSETQ.

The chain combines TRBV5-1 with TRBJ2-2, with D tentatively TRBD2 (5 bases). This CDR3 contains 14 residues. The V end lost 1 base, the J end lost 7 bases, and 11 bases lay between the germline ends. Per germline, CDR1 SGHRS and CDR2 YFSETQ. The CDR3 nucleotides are TGCGCCAGCAGCTTGCGAGGGAGTAACGGGGAGCTGTTTTTT. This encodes CASSLRGSNGELFF.

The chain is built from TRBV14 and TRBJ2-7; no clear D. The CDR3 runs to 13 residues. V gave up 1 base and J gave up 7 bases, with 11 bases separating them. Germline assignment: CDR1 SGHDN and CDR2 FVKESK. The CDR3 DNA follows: TGTGCCAGCAGCCAAGGGCCCTGGTGGGAGCAGTACTTC. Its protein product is CASSQGPWWEQYF. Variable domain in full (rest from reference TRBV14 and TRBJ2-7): EAGVTQFPSHSVIEKGQTVTLRCDPISGHDNLYWYRRVMGKEIKFLLHFVKESKQDESGMPNNRFLAERTGGTYSTLKVQPAELEDSGVYFCASSQGPWWEQYFGPGTRLTVT.

The CDR3, as DNA: TGTGCCAGCAGCCTATTAGCGGGGGGGAGCACAGATACGCAGTATTTT. Translation gives CASSLLAGGSTDTQYF. The chain has TRBV7-9 and TRBJ2-3; 11 nucleotides match TRBD2. The CDR3 covers 16 residues. Germline V lookup: CDR1 SEHNR, CDR2 FQNEAQ (reference sequence). The trim removed 5 bases at V and 0 bases at J, leaving 4 bases unmatched.

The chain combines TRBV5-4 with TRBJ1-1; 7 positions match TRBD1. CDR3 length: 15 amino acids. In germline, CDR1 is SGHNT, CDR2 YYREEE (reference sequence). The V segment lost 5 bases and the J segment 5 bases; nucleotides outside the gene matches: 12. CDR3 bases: TGTGCCAGCAGTCCCCTCCCCCAGGGGGGAACTGAAGCTTTCTTT. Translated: CASSPLPQGGTEAFF. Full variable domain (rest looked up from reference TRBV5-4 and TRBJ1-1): ETGVTQSPTHLIKTRGQQVTLRCSSQSGHNTVSWYQQALGQGPQFIFQYYREEENGRGNFPPRFSGLQFPNYSSELNVNALELDDSALYLCASSPLPQGGTEAFFGQGTRLTVV.

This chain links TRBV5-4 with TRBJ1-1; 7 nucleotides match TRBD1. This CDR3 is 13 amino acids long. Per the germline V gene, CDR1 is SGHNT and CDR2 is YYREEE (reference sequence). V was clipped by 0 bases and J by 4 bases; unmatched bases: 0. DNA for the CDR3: TGTGCCAGCAGCTTGGACAGGGGCACTGAAGCTTTCTTT. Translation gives CASSLDRGTEAFF.

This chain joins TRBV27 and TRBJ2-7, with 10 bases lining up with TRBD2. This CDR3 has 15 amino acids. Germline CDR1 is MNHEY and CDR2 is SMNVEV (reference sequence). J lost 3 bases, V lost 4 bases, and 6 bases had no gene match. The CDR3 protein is CASSSTLAGLYEQYF. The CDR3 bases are TGTGCCAGCAGTTCAACACTAGCGGGGCTCTACGAGCAGTACTTC.